This T cell receptor beta chain was profiled in a study of blood T cell repertoires in COVID-19. Study overall: Acute and convalescent COVID-19 specimens originated in the United States, Italy and Spain. PBMCs, B-cell-depleted T cells, or T cells provided the cDNA or gDNA that made up the material.

CDR3 length: 14 amino acids. The V and J ends lost 5 bases and 9 bases, in that order; junction bases with no gene match: 8. Germline V gene lookup returns CDR1 SGHVS and CDR2 FQNEAQ. Original processing notes: It was from reference gene primer amplification that nucleated cell counts were estimated. The assay was immunoSEQ multiplex PCR, and TCRdb's table has in-frame clones only and misses some. The DNA was the basis for D and trimming; V, J and clone size are from that table. The data contain about 45,000 clones, 77% of them singletons. The clonotype was recovered from an older woman with acute or convalescent COVID-19. Sequenced: peripheral blood. This rearrangement joins TRBV7-8 to TRBJ2-1, with 9 bases fitting TRBD1. The DNA for the CDR3 is TGTGCCAGCAGCAAGGGACAGGGTTCAAGTGAGCAGTTCTTC. Amino acid sequence: CASSKGQGSSEQFF.